The 26 T cell receptor beta chains reported below all come from one sample, sequenced in a study of memory CD4+ T cells and cytomegalovirus serostatus. Single viable CD3+CD4+CD8-CD45RO+ cells were sorted as the memory CD4+ T cells. The assay was immunoSEQ multiplex PCR, and TCRdb's table has in-frame clones only and misses some. This table has over 45,000 clones, 82% appearing once. Material: memory CD4+ T cells from blood. Source of these receptors: an adult in good health and CMV-seronegative.

The J gene is TRBJ1-2, the V gene TRBV5-5; D remains unclear. The CDR3 is made up of 15 amino acids. CDR1 is SGHKS and CDR2 is YYEKEE in the germline V gene (reference sequence). Deletions cut 4 bases from V and 3 bases from J, with 16 bases between. The CDR3 is CASSQTGLEDYGYTF. In DNA form, the CDR3 reads TGTGCCAGCAGCCAAACCGGTCTGGAAGACTATGGCTACACCTTC.

The chain combines TRBV14 with TRBJ2-7; 8 bases map to TRBD2. The CDR3 totals 16 residues. The V gene's germline CDR1 is SGHDN and CDR2 FVKESK. J lost 4 bases, V lost 0 bases, and 8 bases had no gene match. The CDR3 bases are TGTGCCAGCAGCCAAGAAAGCGGGGGTAAGGGATACGAGCAGTACTTC. This sequence encodes CASSQESGGKGYEQYF.

This clone occurred a few times. J is TRBJ1-2 and V is TRBV5-4; 8 bases map to TRBD1. Trimming cost V 5 bases and J 4 bases; bases outside gene matches: 7. Germline V CDR1 and CDR2: SGHNT, YYREEE (reference sequence). The CDR3 is made up of 14 amino acids. CDR3 sequence reads: CASSVDRGSYGYTF. Here the CDR3 DNA reads TGTGCCAGCAGTGTCGACAGGGGTAGCTATGGCTACACCTTC.

The chain recombines TRBV11-2 with TRBJ2-7; D ambiguous. Germline V gene data show CDR1 as SGHAT and CDR2 as FQNNGV. The CDR3 runs to 11 residues. Trimming pared 4 bases from V and 8 bases from J, leaving 9 bases between. The CDR3 is CASSSTLQQYF. CDR3 coding DNA: TGTGCCAGCAGCTCGACCTTACAGCAGTACTTC.

The chain uses TRBV29-1 and TRBJ2-1, with 8 bases lining up with TRBD2. CDR3 length equals 15 residues. V lost 3 bases and J lost 10; bases outside the gene matches: 14. Germline-derived CDR1 and CDR2 are SQVTM and ANQGSEA. The CDR3 bases are TGCAGCGTTGAGGGCCAGCGGGGGCTACAATGGGAGCAGTTCTTC. Its translation is CSVEGQRGLQWEQFF.

On this clone itself: Other DNA sequences in the sample encode the same CDR3. The rearrangement links TRBV9 to TRBJ2-2; the D gene is possibly TRBD1 (6 bases). CDR1 is SGDLS and CDR2 is YYNGEE in the germline V gene. The CDR3 extends over 14 amino acids. Trimming removed 5 bases at V and 0 bases at J, with 8 bases between. The DNA for the CDR3 is TGTGCCAGCAGGGGACAAGCGAACACCGGGGAGCTGTTTTTT. It specifies CASRGQANTGELFF. The variable domain in full, completed from reference TRBV9 and TRBJ2-2, reads DSGVTQTPKHLITATGQRVTLRCSPRSGDLSVYWYQQSLDQGLQFLIQYYNGEERAKGNILERFSAQQFPDLHSELNLSSLELGDSALYFCASRGQANTGELFFGEGSRLTVL.

The chain recombines TRBV7-9 with TRBJ2-6; unclear D gene. The CDR3 runs to 13 residues. The V end was cut by 2 bases, the J end by 4 bases, with 3 bases between. Germline values: CDR1 SEHNR, CDR2 FQNEAQ (reference sequence). Here the CDR3 DNA reads TGTGCCAGCAGCTTACCGGGGGCCAACGTCCTGACTTTC. Encoded protein: CASSLPGANVLTF.

In its sample, this clone was seen a few times. The chain uses TRBV10-3 and TRBJ2-7; D unclear. Trimming stripped 4 bases from V and 5 bases from J, with 12 bases between. Germline-derived CDR1 and CDR2 are ENHRY and SYGVKD. This CDR3 has 13 amino acids. The DNA of the CDR3 is TGTGCCATCAGTGTGGGTCCTTGGGACGAGCAGTACTTC. Translated, it gives CAISVGPWDEQYF.

This clone has just a few counts. This rearrangement joins TRBV7-9 to TRBJ1-2; maybe TRBD1 (5 bases). Between the trimmed V and J ends, which lost 7 bases and 0 bases, there was a span of 15 bases. Germline V CDR1 and CDR2: SEHNR, FQNEAQ (reference sequence). The CDR3 sequence is 15 residues long. The CDR3 DNA reads as TGTGCCAGCACCCCAGTCACAGGAACTAACTATGGCTACACCTTC. Protein: CASTPVTGTNYGYTF.

The gene calls are TRBV7-8 and TRBJ1-5; D remains ambiguous. V was cut by 2 bases and J by 0 bases, with 8 bases left in between. The CDR3 totals 15 residues. CDR1 and CDR2 (germline): SGHVS, FQNEAQ. In DNA form, the CDR3 reads TGTGCCAGCAGCTTACCCGCGGATAGCAATCAGCCCCAGCATTTT. Amino acid sequence: CASSLPADSNQPQHF.

The chain couples TRBV11-1 to TRBJ1-1; D unresolved. CDR1 is SGHAT, CDR2 FQDESV, per germline (reference sequence). This CDR3 is built from 14 residues. Trimming stripped 2 bases from V and 1 base from J, with 8 bases between. The CDR3 DNA reads TGTGCCAGCAGCTTAAGCGGTACGAACACTGAAGCTTTCTTT. Its protein is CASSLSGTNTEAFF.

This clone was seen only a few times. The sample holds other DNA sequences that translate to the same CDR3. The genes are TRBV4-3 and TRBJ1-6; TRBD1 matches at 9 bases. The ends lost 3 bases at V and 7 bases at J; junction bases unmatched: 4. The V gene's germline CDR1 is LGHNA and CDR2 YSLEER. The CDR3 spans 15 residues. CDR3 loop: CASSHPGTGNSPLHF. In DNA, the CDR3 is TGCGCCAGCAGCCATCCCGGGACAGGGAATTCACCCCTCCACTTT.

The J gene is TRBJ1-3, the V gene TRBV27; possible D gene TRBD1, 5 bases. The V gene's germline CDR1 is MNHEY and CDR2 SMNVEV (reference sequence). The CDR3 consists of 14 residues. Trimming took 11 bases from V and 2 from J, leaving 16 bases between them. This CDR3 is CARSRSRAGNTIYF. The CDR3 bases are TGTGCCCGCTCGAGGTCCAGGGCTGGAAACACCATATATTTT.

The J gene is TRBJ2-5, the V gene TRBV4-1, with D perhaps TRBD1 (6 bases). In germline, CDR1 is MGHRA, CDR2 YSYEKL. The CDR3 contains 15 residues. V lost 2 bases and J lost 2, with 12 bases in between. CDR3 nucleotides: TGCGCCAGCAGCCAAACAGGGATCCGACAAGAGACCCAGTACTTC. Protein product: CASSQTGIRQETQYF.

The genes are TRBV9 and TRBJ2-3; D is unresolved. The germline CDR1 and CDR2 sequences are SGDLS and YYNGEE. The V end lost 4 bases, the J end lost 0 bases, and 9 bases lay between the germline ends. The CDR3 consists of 14 residues. The CDR3: CASSPSWSTDTQYF. CDR3 DNA sequence: TGTGCCAGCAGCCCCAGCTGGAGCACAGATACGCAGTATTTT.

This chain joins TRBV6-5 and TRBJ2-2; TRBD2 agrees at 8 bases. The germline CDR1 and CDR2 sequences are MNHEY and SVGAGI. Losses at the gene ends were 5 bases for V and 6 bases for J; bases not matched to a gene: 2. The CDR3 loop spans 13 amino acids. The CDR3 loop is CASSRGGPGELFF. The CDR3 DNA reads as TGTGCCAGCAGTCGGGGGGGGCCCGGGGAGCTGTTTTTT.

The chain joins TRBV15 to TRBJ1-4, with D maybe TRBD1 (5 bases). There are 14 residues in the CDR3. Germline V gene lookup returns CDR1 LNHNV and CDR2 YYDKDF (reference sequence). V lost 8 bases to trimming and J lost 7 bases, with 17 bases between them. Here the CDR3 reads CATAIRDAREKLFF. In nucleotides, the CDR3 is TGTGCCACCGCGATCCGGGACGCGCGTGAAAAACTGTTTTTT.

This clone appeared a few times. The chain employs TRBV7-8 and TRBJ2-7; D is uncertain. The ends were cut back, 5 bases at V and 7 bases at J, with 15 bases in the middle. From germline, CDR1 is SGHVS and CDR2 FQNEAQ. There are 13 residues in the CDR3. CDR3 region: CASSPRRTDEQYF. CDR3 nucleotide sequence: TGTGCCAGCAGCCCCCGACGGACGGATGAGCAGTACTTC.

The V call is TRBV4-2, the J call TRBJ1-3; D ambiguous. Germline V gives CDR1 LGHNA, CDR2 YNFKEQ. This CDR3 is 15 amino acids long. V shed 3 bases and J shed 0 bases, with 9 bases lying between them. As DNA, the CDR3 is TGTGCCAGCAGCCAGGAGATAAGCTCTGGAAACACCATATATTTT. Translation gives CASSQEISSGNTIYF.

The V call is TRBV7-2, the J call TRBJ1-2, with 10 nucleotides matching TRBD1. The CDR3 length is 14 residues. Germline V gene sequence: CDR1 SGHTA, CDR2 FQGNSA. Trimming cost V 5 bases and J 2 bases; bases outside gene matches: 2. The CDR3 DNA reads TGTGCCAGCAGCGTGGACAGGGGGAACTATGGCTACACCTTC. This translates into CASSVDRGNYGYTF. The variable domain in full, completed from reference TRBV7-2 and TRBJ1-2, reads GAGVSQSPSNKVTEKGKDVELRCDPISGHTALYWYRQSLGQGLEFLIYFQGNSAPDKSGLPSDRFSAERTGGSVSTLTIQRTQQEDSAVYLCASSVDRGNYGYTFGSGTRLTVV.

This chain joins TRBV9 and TRBJ1-4; D gene uncertain. This CDR3 comprises 16 residues. Per germline, CDR1 SGDLS and CDR2 YYNGEE. V was clipped by 0 bases and J by 8 bases, with 17 bases between them. In DNA form, the CDR3 reads TGTGCCAGCAGCGTAGCCCCAGGAGGGCTGGAGGAAAAACTGTTTTTT. It is translated as CASSVAPGGLEEKLFF.

The V call is TRBV5-1, the J call TRBJ2-5; D unresolved. Trimming cost V 1 base and J 4 bases, with 8 bases left between them. CDR3 length: 13 amino acids. Germline-derived CDR1 and CDR2 are SGHRS and YFSETQ. The CDR3, as DNA: TGCGCCAGCAGCTTGTGGGGTAGAGAGACCCAGTACTTC. Protein product: CASSLWGRETQYF.

This rearrangement joins TRBV19 to TRBJ2-3; D is perhaps TRBD2 (7 bases). Trimming pared 6 bases from V and 2 bases from J, leaving 21 bases between. CDR3 size: 17 residues. In germline, CDR1 is LNHDA, CDR2 SQIVND (reference sequence). CDR3 protein: CASSTQRPGGNTDTQYF. In nucleotides, the CDR3 is TGTGCCAGTAGCACCCAGCGTCCGGGGGGCAACACAGATACGCAGTATTTT.

This chain's CDR3 is CAISESGTGGAGANVLTF. Here the CDR3 DNA reads TGTGCCATCAGTGAGTCCGGGACAGGGGGCGCTGGGGCCAACGTCCTGACTTTC. The chain employs TRBV10-3 and TRBJ2-6; 12 nucleotides agree with TRBD1. Germline lookup yields CDR1 ENHRY and CDR2 SYGVKD. V was clipped by 0 bases and J by 2 bases; unmatched bases: 2. The CDR3 runs to 18 residues.

The genes are TRBV20-1 and TRBJ2-2, with D possibly TRBD2 on 6 matching bases. The germline V and J ends were trimmed by 6 bases and 7 bases, with 9 bases remaining between them. Germline assignment: CDR1 DFQATT and CDR2 SNEGSKA (reference sequence). CDR3 size: 11 residues. CDR3 coding DNA: TGCAGTGCCACCGGGGGCGGGGAGCTGTTTTTT. Its protein product is CSATGGGELFF.

The chain combines TRBV4-2 with TRBJ1-4; the D gene is possibly TRBD1 (5 bases). Germline-derived CDR1 and CDR2 are LGHNA and YNFKEQ. The ends were cut back, 2 bases at V and 2 bases at J, with 9 bases in the middle. This CDR3 is built from 15 residues. CDR3 in DNA: TGTGCCAGCAGCCAAAGTCAGGGTACTAATGAAAAACTGTTTTTT. Translating it yields CASSQSQGTNEKLFF.